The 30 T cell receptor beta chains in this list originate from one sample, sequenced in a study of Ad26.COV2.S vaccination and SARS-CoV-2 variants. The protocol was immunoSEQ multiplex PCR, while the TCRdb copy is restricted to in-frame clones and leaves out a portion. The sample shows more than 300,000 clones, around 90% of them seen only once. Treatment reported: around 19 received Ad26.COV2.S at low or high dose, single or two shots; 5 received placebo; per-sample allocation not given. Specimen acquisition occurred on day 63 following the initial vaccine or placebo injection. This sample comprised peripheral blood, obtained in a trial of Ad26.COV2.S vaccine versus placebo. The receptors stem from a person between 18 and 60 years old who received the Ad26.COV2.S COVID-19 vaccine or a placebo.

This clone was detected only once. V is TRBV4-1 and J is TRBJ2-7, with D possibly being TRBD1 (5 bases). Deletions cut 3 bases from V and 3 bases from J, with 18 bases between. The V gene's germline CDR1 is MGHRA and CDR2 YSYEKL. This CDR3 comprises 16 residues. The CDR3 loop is CASSQGLADTLYEQYF. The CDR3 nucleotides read TGCGCCAGCAGCCAGGGGCTCGCAGACACTCTCTACGAGCAGTACTTC.

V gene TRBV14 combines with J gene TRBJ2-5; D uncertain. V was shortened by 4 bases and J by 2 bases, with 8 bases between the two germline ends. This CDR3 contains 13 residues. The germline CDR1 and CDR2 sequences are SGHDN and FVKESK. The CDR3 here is CASSRGRQETQYF. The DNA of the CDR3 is TGTGCCAGCAGCCGAGGACGGCAAGAGACCCAGTACTTC.

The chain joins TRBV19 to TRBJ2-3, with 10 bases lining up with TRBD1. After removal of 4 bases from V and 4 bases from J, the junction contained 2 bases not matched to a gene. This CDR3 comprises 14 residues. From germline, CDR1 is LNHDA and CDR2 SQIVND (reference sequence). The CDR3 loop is CASSTGQGADTQYF. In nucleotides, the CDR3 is TGTGCCAGTAGTACCGGACAGGGGGCAGATACGCAGTATTTT. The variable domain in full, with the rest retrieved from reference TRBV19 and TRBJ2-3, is DGGITQSPKYLFRKEGQNVTLSCEQNLNHDAMYWYRQDPGQGLRLIYYSQIVNDFQKGDIAEGYSVSREKKESFPLTVTSAQKNPTAFYLCASSTGQGADTQYFGPGTRLTVL.

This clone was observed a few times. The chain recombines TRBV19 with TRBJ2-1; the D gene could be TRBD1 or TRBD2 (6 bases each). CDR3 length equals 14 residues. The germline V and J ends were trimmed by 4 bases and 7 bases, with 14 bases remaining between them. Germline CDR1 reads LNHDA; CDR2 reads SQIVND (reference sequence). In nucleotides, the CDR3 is TGTGCCAGTAGTACCGGGGGCCTTCATAATGAGCAGTTCTTC. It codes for CASSTGGLHNEQFF.

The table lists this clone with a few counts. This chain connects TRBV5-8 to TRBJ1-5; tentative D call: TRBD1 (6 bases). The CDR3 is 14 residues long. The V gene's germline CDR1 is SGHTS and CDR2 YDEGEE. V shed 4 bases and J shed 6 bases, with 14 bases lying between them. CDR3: CASSGGQLSQPQHF. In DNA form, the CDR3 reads TGTGCCAGCAGCGGAGGACAGCTTTCTCAGCCCCAGCATTTT.

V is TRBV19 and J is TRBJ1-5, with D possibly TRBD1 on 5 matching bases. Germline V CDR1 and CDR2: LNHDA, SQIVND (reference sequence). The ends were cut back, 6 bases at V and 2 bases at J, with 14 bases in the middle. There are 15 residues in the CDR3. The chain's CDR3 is CASRPGGSGNQPQHF. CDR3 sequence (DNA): TGTGCCAGTAGACCCGGGGGAAGTGGCAATCAGCCCCAGCATTTT.

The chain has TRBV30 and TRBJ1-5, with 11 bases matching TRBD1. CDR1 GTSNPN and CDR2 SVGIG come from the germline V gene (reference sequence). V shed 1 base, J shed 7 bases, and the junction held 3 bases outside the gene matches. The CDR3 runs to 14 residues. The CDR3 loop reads CAWSGGQGEQPQHF. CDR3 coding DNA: TGTGCCTGGAGTGGGGGACAGGGGGAACAGCCCCAGCATTTT.

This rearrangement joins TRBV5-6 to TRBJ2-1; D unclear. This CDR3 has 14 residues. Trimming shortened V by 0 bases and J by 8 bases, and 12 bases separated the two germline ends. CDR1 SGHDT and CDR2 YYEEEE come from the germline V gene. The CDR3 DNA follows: TGTGCCAGCAGCTTGGGGCAGGTTGGGCATGAGCAGTTCTTC. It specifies CASSLGQVGHEQFF.

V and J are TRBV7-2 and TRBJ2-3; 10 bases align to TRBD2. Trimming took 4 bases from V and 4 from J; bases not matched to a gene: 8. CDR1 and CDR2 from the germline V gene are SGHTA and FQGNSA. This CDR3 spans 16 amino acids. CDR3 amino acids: CASSSTSGRAADTQYF. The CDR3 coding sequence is TGTGCCAGCAGCTCTACAAGCGGGAGGGCCGCAGATACGCAGTATTTT.

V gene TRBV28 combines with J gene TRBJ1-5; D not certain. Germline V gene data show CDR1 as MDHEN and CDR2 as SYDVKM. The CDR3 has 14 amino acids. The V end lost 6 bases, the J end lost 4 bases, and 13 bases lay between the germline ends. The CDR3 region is CASSAVVFNQPQHF. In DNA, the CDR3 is TGTGCCAGCAGCGCAGTGGTTTTTAATCAGCCCCAGCATTTT.

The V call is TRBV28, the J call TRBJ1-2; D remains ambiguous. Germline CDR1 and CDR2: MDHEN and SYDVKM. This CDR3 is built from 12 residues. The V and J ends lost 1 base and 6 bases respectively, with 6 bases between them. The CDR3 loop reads CASSLLNHGYTF. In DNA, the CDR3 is TGTGCCAGCAGTTTATTAAACCATGGCTACACCTTC.

Written as DNA, the CDR3 is TGTGCCAGCAGCTGGGTACGTTACGAGCAGTACTTC. Its translation is CASSWVRYEQYF. The chain is built from TRBV5-8 and TRBJ2-7; D is uncertain. This CDR3 has 12 amino acids. Trimming shortened V by 3 bases and J by 4 bases, and 8 bases separated the two germline ends. From germline, CDR1 is SGHTS and CDR2 YDEGEE.

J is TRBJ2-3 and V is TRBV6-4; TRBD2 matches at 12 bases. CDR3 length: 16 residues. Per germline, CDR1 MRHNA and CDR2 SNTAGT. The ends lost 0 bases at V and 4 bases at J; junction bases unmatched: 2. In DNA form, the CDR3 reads TGTGCCAGCAGTGACTCGCTAGCGGGAGGGCCAGATACGCAGTATTTT. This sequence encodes CASSDSLAGGPDTQYF.

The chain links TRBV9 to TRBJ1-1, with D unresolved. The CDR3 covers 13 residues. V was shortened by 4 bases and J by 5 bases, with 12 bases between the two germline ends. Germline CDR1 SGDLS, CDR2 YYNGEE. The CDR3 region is CASSPLRGTEAFF. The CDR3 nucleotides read TGTGCCAGCAGCCCCCTGCGGGGTACTGAAGCTTTCTTT.

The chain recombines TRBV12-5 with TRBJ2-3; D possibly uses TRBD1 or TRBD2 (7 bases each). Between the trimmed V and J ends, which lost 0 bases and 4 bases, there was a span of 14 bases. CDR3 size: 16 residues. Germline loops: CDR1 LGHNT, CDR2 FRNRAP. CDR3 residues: CASGLVGRGLADTQYF. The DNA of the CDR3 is TGTGCTAGTGGTTTGGTAGGGAGGGGGCTCGCAGATACGCAGTATTTT.

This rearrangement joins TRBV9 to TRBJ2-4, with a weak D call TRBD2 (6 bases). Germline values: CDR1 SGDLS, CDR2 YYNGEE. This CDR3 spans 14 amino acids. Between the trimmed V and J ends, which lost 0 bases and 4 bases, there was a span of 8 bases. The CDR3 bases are TGTGCCAGCAGCGTAGGGGGGGATAAAAACATTCAGTACTTC. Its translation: CASSVGGDKNIQYF.

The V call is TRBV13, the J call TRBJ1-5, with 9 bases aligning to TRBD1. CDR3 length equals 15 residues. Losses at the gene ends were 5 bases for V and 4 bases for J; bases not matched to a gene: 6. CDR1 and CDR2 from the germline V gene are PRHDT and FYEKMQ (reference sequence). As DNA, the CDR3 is TGTGCCAGCAGCCTATCGGGACAGGGAAATCAGCCCCAGCATTTT. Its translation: CASSLSGQGNQPQHF.

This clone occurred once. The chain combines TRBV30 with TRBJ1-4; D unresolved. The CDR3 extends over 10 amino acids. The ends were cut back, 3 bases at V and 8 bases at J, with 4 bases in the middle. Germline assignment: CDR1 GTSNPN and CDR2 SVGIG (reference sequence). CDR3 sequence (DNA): TGTGCCTGGAGAGCCGAAAAACTGTTTTTT. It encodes CAWRAEKLFF. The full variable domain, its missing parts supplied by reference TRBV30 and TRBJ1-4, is SQTIHQWPATLVQPVGSPLSLECTVEGTSNPNLYWYRQAAGRGLQLLFYSVGIGQISSEVPQNLSASRPQDRQFILSSKKLLLSDSGFYLCAWRAEKLFFGSGTQLSVL.

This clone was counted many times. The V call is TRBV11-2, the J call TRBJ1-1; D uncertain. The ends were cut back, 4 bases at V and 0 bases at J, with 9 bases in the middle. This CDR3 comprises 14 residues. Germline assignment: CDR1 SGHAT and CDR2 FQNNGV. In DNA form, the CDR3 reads TGTGCCAGCAGCTCCGAGGGATTGAACACTGAAGCTTTCTTT. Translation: CASSSEGLNTEAFF.

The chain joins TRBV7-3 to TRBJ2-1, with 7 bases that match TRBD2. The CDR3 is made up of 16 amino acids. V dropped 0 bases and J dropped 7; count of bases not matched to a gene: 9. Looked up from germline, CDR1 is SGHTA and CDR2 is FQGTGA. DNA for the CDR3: TGTGCCAGCAGCTTAACGGGATCTAGCGGTTTAAATGAGCAGTTCTTC. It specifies CASSLTGSSGLNEQFF.

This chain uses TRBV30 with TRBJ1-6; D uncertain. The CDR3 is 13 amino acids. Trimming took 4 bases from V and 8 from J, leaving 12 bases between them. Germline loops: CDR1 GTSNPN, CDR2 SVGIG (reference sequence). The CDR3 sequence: CAWNLQADSPLHF. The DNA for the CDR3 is TGTGCCTGGAACTTGCAAGCCGATTCACCCCTCCACTTT.

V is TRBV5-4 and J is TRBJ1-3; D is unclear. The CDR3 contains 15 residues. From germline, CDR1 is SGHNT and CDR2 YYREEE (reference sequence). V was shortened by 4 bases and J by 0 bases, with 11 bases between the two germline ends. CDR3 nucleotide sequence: TGTGCCAGCAGCGAAGGGAGGAACTCTGGAAACACCATATATTTT. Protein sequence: CASSEGRNSGNTIYF.

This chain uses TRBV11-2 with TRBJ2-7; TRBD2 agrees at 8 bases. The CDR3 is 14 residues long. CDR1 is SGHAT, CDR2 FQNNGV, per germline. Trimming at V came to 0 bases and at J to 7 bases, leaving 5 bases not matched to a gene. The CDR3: CASSLDRGGWEQYF. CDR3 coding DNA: TGTGCCAGCAGCTTAGATCGGGGGGGATGGGAGCAGTACTTC.

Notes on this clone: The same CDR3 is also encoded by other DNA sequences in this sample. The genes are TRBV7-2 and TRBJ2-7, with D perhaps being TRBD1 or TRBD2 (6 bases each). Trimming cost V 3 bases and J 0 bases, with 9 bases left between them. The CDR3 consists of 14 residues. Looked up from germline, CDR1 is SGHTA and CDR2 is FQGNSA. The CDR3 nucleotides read TGTGCCAGCAGCTTCGGAGGGGGCTCCTACGAGCAGTACTTC. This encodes CASSFGGGSYEQYF.

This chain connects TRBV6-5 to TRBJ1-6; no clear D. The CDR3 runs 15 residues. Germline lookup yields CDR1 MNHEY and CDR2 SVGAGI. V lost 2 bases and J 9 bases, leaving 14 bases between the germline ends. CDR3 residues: CASSYRQEPRSPLHF. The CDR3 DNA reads TGTGCCAGCAGTTACCGGCAAGAACCGCGTTCACCCCTCCACTTT.

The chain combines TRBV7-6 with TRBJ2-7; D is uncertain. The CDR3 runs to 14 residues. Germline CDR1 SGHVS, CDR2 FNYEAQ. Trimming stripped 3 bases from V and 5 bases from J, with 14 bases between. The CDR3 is CASSFGLANDEQYF. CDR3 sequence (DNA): TGTGCCAGCAGCTTCGGATTAGCTAACGACGAGCAGTACTTC.

The CDR3 DNA reads as TGTGCCAGCAGTGTAGGACAGGGAGTTTACGAGCAGTACTTC. This sequence encodes CASSVGQGVYEQYF. This chain joins TRBV2 and TRBJ2-7; 8 bases are shared with TRBD1. This CDR3 is built from 14 residues. Losses at the gene ends were 4 bases for V and 4 bases for J; bases not matched to a gene: 6. The germline gives CDR1 SNHLY, CDR2 FYNNEI.

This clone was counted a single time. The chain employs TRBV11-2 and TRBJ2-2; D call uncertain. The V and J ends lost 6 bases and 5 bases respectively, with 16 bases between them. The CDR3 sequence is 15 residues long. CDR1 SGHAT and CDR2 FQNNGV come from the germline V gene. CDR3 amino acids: CASSIGPSGTGELFF. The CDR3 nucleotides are TGTGCCAGCAGTATCGGACCGAGTGGGACCGGGGAGCTGTTTTTT. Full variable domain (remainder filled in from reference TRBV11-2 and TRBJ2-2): EAGVAQSPRYKIIEKRQSVAFWCNPISGHATLYWYQQILGQGPKLLIQFQNNGVVDDSQLPKDRFSAERLKGVDSTLKIQPAKLEDSAVYLCASSIGPSGTGELFFGEGSRLTVL.

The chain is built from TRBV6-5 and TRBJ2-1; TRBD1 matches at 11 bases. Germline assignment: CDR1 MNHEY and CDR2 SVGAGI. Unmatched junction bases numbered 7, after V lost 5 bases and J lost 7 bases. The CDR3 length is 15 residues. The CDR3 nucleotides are TGTGCCAGCAGTCTGGGGACAGGGGGTCTTAATGAGCAGTTCTTC. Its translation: CASSLGTGGLNEQFF.

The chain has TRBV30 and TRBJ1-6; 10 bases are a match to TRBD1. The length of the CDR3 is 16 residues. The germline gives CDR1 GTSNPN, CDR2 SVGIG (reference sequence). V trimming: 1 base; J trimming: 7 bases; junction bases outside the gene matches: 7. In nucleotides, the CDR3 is TGTGCCTGGAGTGCCACACGACAGGGGGCCAATTCACCCCTCCACTTT. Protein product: CAWSATRQGANSPLHF.